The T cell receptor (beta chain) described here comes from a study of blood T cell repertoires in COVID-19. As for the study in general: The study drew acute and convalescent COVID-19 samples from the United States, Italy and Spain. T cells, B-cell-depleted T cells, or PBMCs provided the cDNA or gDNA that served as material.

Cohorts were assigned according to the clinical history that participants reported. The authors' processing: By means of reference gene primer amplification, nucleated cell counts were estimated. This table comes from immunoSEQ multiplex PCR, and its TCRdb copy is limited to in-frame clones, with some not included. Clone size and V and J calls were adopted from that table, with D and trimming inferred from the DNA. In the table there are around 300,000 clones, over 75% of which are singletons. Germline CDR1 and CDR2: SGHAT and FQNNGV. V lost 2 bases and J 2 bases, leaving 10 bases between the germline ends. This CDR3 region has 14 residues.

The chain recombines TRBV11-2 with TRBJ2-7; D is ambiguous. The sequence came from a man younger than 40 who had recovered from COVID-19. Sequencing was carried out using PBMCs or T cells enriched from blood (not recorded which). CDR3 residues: CASSLLPNTYEQYF. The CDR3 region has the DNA TGTGCCAGCAGCTTATTGCCGAACACCTACGAGCAGTACTTC.